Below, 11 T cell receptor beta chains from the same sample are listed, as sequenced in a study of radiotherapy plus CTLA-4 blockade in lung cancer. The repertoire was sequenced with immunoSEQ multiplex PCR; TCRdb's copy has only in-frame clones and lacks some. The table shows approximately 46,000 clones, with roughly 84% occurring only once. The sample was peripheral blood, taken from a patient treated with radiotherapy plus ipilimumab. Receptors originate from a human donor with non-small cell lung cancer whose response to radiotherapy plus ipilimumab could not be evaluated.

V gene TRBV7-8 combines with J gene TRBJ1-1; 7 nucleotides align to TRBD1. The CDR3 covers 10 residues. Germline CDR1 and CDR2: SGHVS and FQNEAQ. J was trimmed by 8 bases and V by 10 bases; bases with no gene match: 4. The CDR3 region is CATRGQEAFF. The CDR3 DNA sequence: TGTGCCACCCGGGGACAGGAAGCTTTCTTT. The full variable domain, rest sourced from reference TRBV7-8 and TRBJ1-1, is GAGVSQSPRYKVAKRGQDVALRCDPISGHVSLFWYQQALGQGPEFLTYFQNEAQLDKSGLPSDRFFAERPEGSVSTLKIQRTQQEDSAVYLCATRGQEAFFGQGTRLTVV.

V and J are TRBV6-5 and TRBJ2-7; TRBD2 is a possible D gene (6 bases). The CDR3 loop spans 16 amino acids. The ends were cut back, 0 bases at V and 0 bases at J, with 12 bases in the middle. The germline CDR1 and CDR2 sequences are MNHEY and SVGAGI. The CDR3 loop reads CASSYSTAGRSYEQYF. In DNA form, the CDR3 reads TGTGCCAGCAGTTACTCGACAGCGGGCCGCTCCTACGAGCAGTACTTC.

CDR3 sequence: CASSLLGHEQFF. The DNA of the CDR3 is TGTGCCAGTAGTCTCCTGGGACACGAGCAGTTCTTC. The chain carries TRBV19 and TRBJ2-1; D might be TRBD1 (6 bases). Germline assignment: CDR1 LNHDA and CDR2 SQIVND (reference sequence). V was clipped by 5 bases and J by 10 bases, with 12 bases between them. The CDR3 runs to 12 residues.

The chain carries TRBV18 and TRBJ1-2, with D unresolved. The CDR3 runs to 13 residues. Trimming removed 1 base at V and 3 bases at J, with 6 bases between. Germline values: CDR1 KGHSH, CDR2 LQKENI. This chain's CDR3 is CASSPRADYGYTF. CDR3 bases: TGTGCCAGCTCACCACGGGCAGACTATGGCTACACCTTC.

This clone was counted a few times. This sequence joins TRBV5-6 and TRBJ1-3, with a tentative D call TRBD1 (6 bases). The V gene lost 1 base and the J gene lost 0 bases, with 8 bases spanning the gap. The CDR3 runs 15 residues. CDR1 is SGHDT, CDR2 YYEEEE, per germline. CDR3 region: CASSLTGISGNTIYF. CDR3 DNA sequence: TGTGCCAGCAGCTTGACAGGGATCTCTGGAAACACCATATATTTT.

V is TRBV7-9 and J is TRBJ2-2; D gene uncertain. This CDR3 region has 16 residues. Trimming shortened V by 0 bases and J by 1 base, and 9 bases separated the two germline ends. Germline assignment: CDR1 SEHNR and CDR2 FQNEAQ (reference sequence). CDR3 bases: TGTGCCAGCAGCTTAGCGCGGTCTTTGAACACCGGGGAGCTGTTTTTT. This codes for CASSLARSLNTGELFF.

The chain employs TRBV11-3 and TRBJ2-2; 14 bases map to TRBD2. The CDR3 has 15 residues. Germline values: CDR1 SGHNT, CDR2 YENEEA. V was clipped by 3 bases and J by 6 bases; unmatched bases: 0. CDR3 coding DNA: TGTGCCAGCAGCTTGGGACTAGCGGGAGCCGGGGAGCTGTTTTTT. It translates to CASSLGLAGAGELFF.

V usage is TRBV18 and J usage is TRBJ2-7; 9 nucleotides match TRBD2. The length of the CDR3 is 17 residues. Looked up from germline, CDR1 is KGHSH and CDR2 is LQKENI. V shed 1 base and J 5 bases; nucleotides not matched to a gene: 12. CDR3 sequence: CASSPLPSVAGVDEQYF. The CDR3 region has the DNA TGTGCCAGCTCACCACTACCCAGTGTAGCGGGAGTAGACGAGCAGTACTTC.

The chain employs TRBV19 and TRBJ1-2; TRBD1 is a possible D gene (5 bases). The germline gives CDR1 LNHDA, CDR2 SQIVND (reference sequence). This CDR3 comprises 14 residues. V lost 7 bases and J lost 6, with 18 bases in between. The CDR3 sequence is CASKTAPARHGYTF. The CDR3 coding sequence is TGTGCCAGTAAGACAGCCCCGGCTCGGCATGGCTACACCTTC.

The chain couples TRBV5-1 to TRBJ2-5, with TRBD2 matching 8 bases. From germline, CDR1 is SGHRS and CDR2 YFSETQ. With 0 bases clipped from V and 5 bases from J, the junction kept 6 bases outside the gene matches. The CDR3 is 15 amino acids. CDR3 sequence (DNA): TGCGCCAGCAGCTTGGCCGGGGGGGCCGGGGAGACCCAGTACTTC. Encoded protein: CASSLAGGAGETQYF.

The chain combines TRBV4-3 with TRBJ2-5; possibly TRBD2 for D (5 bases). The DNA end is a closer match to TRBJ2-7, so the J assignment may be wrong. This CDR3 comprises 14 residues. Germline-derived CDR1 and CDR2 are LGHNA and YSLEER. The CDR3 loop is CASSQGEGDYEQYF. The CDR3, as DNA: TGCGCCAGCAGCCAAGGCGAGGGAGACTACGAGCAGTACTTC.